Sequencing of this T cell receptor beta chain was carried out in a study of shared clonotypes between healthy human individuals. Sorted-subset replicate PCRs used 200 ng DNA, 25,000 to 30,000 T cell genomes. Libraries were prepared by immunoSEQ multiplex PCR; TCRdb keeps only in-frame clonotypes and omits some of them. The table shows about 2,500,000 clones, with approximately 94% occurring only once. The junction had 6 bases not matched to a gene; V was cut back by 4 bases and J by 6 bases. The germline V gene encodes CDR1 SNHLY and CDR2 FYNNEI. This CDR3 contains 16 residues. The chain employs TRBV2 and TRBJ1-6; 10 nucleotides align to TRBD1. What was sequenced was naive CD4+ T cells sorted from blood. Regarding subset: CD45RA+ positively selected. The source is a man between 18 and 35 years old in good health. The CDR3 sequence is CASSAWTGGFNSPLHF. The CDR3 region has the DNA TGTGCCAGCAGTGCCTGGACAGGGGGATTTAATTCACCCCTCCACTTT. The variable domain in full, with the rest retrieved from reference TRBV2 and TRBJ1-6, is EPEVTQTPSHQVTQMGQEVILRCVPISNHLYFYWYRQILGQKVEFLVSFYNNEISEKSEIFDDQFSVERPDGSNFTLKIRSTKLEDSAMYFCASSAWTGGFNSPLHFGNGTRLTVT.